The clone carrying this TCR beta chain was seen a few times. Amplified regions were TCR beta CDR3 sequences from RNA transcripts. Using the HTBI primer set, a first-round RT-PCR was run on the TCR CDR3. A single record per CDR3 protein comes from TCRdb applying MiXCR to the multiplex PCR reads. Of about 400,000 distinct CDR3 sequences in the sample, roughly 15% were seen once. This entry belongs to a study of T cells in Graves' hyperthyroidism and ophthalmopathy. Trimming stripped 6 bases from V and 13 bases from J, with 25 bases between. Germline lookup yields CDR1 SNHLY and CDR2 FYNNEI. The CDR3 spans 15 residues.

The sequencing sample was made of blood. This sequence joins TRBV2 and TRBJ2-1; possibly TRBD1 or TRBD2 for D (5 bases each). This TCR came from a woman aged 25-40 years with Graves' ophthalmopathy. The CDR3 region is CASRAGATVPMFQFF. CDR3 sequence (DNA): TGTGCCAGCAGGGCCGGGGCTACCGTACCGATGTTCCAGTTCTTC.